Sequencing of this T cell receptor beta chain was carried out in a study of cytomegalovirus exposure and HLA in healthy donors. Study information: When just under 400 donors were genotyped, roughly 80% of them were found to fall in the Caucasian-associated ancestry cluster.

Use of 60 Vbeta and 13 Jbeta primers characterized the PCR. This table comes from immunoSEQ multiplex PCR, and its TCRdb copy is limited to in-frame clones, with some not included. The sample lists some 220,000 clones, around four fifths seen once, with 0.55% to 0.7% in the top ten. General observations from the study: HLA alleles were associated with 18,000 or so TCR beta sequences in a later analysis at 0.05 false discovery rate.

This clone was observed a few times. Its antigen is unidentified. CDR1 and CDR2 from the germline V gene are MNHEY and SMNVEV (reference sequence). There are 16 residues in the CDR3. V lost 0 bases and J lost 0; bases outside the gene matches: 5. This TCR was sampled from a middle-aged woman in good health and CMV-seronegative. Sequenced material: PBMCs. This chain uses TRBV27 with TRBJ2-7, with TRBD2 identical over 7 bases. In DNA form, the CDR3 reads TGTGCCAGCAGTTTATCGTTGGGGGGGTTCTCCTACGAGCAGTACTTC. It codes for CASSLSLGGFSYEQYF.